The 9 T cell receptor beta chains reported below all come from one sample, sequenced in a study of cytomegalovirus exposure and HLA in healthy donors. The PCR used 60 Vbeta and 13 Jbeta primers. Measured with immunoSEQ multiplex PCR; TCRdb has only the in-frame clones, and not every one. The sample has about 130,000 clones, around 76% seen once. Sample: PBMCs. These receptors originate from a male donor in good health and CMV-seronegative.

This clone was counted a few times. This chain connects TRBV13 to TRBJ1-2; no reliable D call. CDR3 length: 12 residues. Germline loops: CDR1 PRHDT, CDR2 FYEKMQ (reference sequence). The V and J ends lost 2 bases and 8 bases respectively, with 9 bases between them. The CDR3 spells CASSLHKSGYTF. The CDR3 coding sequence is TGTGCCAGCAGCTTACATAAGAGCGGCTACACCTTC.

This sequence joins TRBV7-6 and TRBJ2-1; D perhaps matches TRBD2 (7 bases). Looked up from germline, CDR1 is SGHVS and CDR2 is FNYEAQ. The germline V and J ends were trimmed by 5 bases and 0 bases, with 17 bases remaining between them. The CDR3 has 17 residues. The chain's CDR3 is CASSGGAGAISYNEQFF. Here the CDR3 DNA reads TGTGCCAGCAGCGGCGGGGCGGGGGCCATCTCCTACAATGAGCAGTTCTTC.

This chain links TRBV9 with TRBJ2-7, with 10 bases aligning to TRBD1. The CDR3 has 14 amino acids. Germline V gene lookup returns CDR1 SGDLS and CDR2 YYNGEE. V was clipped by 4 bases and J by 3 bases; unmatched bases: 4. In nucleotides, the CDR3 is TGTGCCAGCAGCCCCGGGACAGGGGTCTACGAGCAGTACTTC. Its translation is CASSPGTGVYEQYF.

The chain employs TRBV6-5 and TRBJ1-5; D perhaps matches TRBD1 (5 bases). CDR1 and CDR2 (germline): MNHEY, SVGAGI. Trimming took 8 bases from V and 1 from J, leaving 9 bases between them. The CDR3 totals 13 residues. The CDR3 here is CASRTTSNQPQHF. CDR3 DNA: TGTGCCAGCCGGACAACCAGCAATCAGCCCCAGCATTTT.

The chain has TRBV9 and TRBJ1-5, with D possibly being TRBD1 (6 bases). The germline V gene encodes CDR1 SGDLS and CDR2 YYNGEE. Deletions cut 4 bases from V and 3 bases from J, with 17 bases between. The CDR3 runs 16 residues. The CDR3 DNA sequence: TGTGCCAGCAGCCCGCGAGGGGGACGGCACAATCAGCCCCAGCATTTT. It codes for CASSPRGGRHNQPQHF.

The chain joins TRBV6-1 to TRBJ1-4, with D perhaps TRBD1 (6 bases). Germline CDR1 and CDR2: MNHNS and SASEGT. Trimming pared 8 bases from V and 4 bases from J, leaving 17 bases between. The length of the CDR3 is 15 residues. The CDR3: CASRSRGGDNEKLFF. For the CDR3, the DNA is TGTGCCAGCCGGAGTAGAGGGGGGGATAATGAAAAACTGTTTTTT.

J is TRBJ2-3 and V is TRBV7-9; 9 positions agree with TRBD1. The CDR3 length is 16 residues. With 5 bases clipped from V and 2 bases from J, the junction kept 8 bases outside the gene matches. Looked up from germline, CDR1 is SEHNR and CDR2 is FQNEAQ (reference sequence). As DNA, the CDR3 is TGTGCCAGCAGCCCCCGGGACAGGGTGGACACAGATACGCAGTATTTT. Encoded protein: CASSPRDRVDTDTQYF.

The V call is TRBV27, the J call TRBJ2-3; D perhaps matches TRBD1 (6 bases). The germline gives CDR1 MNHEY, CDR2 SMNVEV (reference sequence). This CDR3 has 15 amino acids. V lost 3 bases, J lost 3 bases, and 13 bases lay in between. The CDR3 DNA reads as TGTGCCAGCAGTTTCAGACAGGAAGGGACAGATACGCAGTATTTT. Residues: CASSFRQEGTDTQYF.

As regards this clone: The identical CDR3 is also encoded by other nucleotide sequences in the sample. The V and J genes are TRBV11-2 and TRBJ1-2; tentatively, D is TRBD1 (6 bases). This CDR3 has 15 amino acids. V was clipped by 1 base and J by 4 bases, with 13 bases between them. Per germline, CDR1 SGHAT and CDR2 FQNNGV. This CDR3 reads CASSLGRGYGYGYTF. CDR3 coding DNA: TGTGCCAGCAGCTTAGGCAGGGGTTACGGCTATGGCTACACCTTC.